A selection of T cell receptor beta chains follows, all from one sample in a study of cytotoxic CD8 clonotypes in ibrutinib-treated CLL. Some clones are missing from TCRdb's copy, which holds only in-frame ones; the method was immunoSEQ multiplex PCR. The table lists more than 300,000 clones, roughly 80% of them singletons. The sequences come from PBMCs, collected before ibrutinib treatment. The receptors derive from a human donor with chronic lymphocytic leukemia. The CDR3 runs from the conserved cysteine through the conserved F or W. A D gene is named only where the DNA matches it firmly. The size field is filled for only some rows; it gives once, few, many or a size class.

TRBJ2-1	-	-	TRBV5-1	TGCGCCAGCAGCCCACGACTCCCCGGGGCCAGTTACAATGAGCAGTTCTTC	CASSPRLPGASYNEQFF
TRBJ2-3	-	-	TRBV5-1	TGCGCCAGCAGCTTGGCCGCGACTAGCACAGATACGCAGTATTTT	CASSLAATSTDTQYF
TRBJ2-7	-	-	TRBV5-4	TGTGCCAGCAGCTTGGGCAGCTCCTACGAGCAGTACTTC	CASSLGSSYEQYF
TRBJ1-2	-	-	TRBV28	TGTGCCAGCAGTCCACCCAGGTCGGGTGAAGGTAACTATGGCTACACCTTC	CASSPPRSGEGNYGYTF
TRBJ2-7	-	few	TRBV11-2	TGTGCCAGCAGCTTAGCAGACTTAGGATACGAGCAGTACTTC	CASSLADLGYEQYF
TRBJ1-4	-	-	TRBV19	TGTGCCAGTAAGCGGACTCTTGCAACTAATGAAAAACTGTTTTTT	CASKRTLATNEKLFF
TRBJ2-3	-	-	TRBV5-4	TGTGCCAGCAGTCAGAGGGACACAGATACGCAGTATTTT	CASSQRDTDTQYF
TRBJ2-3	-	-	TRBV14	TGTGCCAGCAGCCAAGGAGGCGCAGATACGCAGTATTTT	CASSQGGADTQYF
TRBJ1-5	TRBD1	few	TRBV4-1	TGCGCCAGCAGCCCAACAGGGGGCCATCAGCCCCAGCATTTT	CASSPTGGHQPQHF
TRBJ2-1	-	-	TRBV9	TGTGCCAGCAGCGTAGCCTCCGGGACCCTTTCCTACAATGAGCAGTTCTTC	CASSVASGTLSYNEQFF
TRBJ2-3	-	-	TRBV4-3	TGCGCCAGCAGCGTAAACAGGGCAGATACGCAGTATTTT	CASSVNRADTQYF
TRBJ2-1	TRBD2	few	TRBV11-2	TGTGCCAGCAGCTTAGATCTGACTAGCGGTGAGCAGTTCTTC	CASSLDLTSGEQFF
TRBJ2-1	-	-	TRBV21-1	TGTGCCAGCAGGAAAATCCGGACATTAGCGAAGTGTGGGTTGCATGAGCAGTTCTTC	CASRKIRTLAKCGLHEQFF
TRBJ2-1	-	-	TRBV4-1	TGCGCCAGCAGCCAAGTGGCCGGGCCAACTAGCTCCTACAATGAGCAGTTCTTC	CASSQVAGPTSSYNEQFF
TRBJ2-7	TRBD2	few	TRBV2	TGTGCCAGCAGTATAACCCCAAGCCCTGATCTGAGGGAGGGAGGGCCAGACCCCTACGAGCAGTACTTC	CASSITPSPDLREGGPDPYEQYF
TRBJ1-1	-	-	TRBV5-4	TGTGCCATTCATGTCGGGAACACTGAAGCTTTCTTT	CAIHVGNTEAFF
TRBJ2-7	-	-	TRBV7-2	TGTGCCAGCAGCCAAGATTTTCGTCGAGCGGCCTCCTACGAGCAGTACTTC	CASSQDFRRAASYEQYF
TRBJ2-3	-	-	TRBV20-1	TGCAGTGCTGAGGAAGATACGCAGTATTTT	CSAEEDTQYF
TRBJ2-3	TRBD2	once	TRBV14	TGTGCCAGCAGCCACAGACGGGGACTAGCAGTCACAGATACGCAGTATTTT	CASSHRRGLAVTDTQYF
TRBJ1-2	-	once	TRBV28	TGTGCCAGCAGTTTAGCCCCGGAAAGGAAGTATGGCTACACCTTC	CASSLAPERKYGYTF
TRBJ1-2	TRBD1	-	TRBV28	TGTGCCAGCAGTTCCCCAGGACAGGGCCTTGATGGCTACACCTTC	CASSSPGQGLDGYTF
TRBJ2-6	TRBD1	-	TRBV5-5	TGTGCCAGCAGCTTGGCCCTCGGGACAGTCTCTGGGGCCAACGTCCTGACTTTC	CASSLALGTVSGANVLTF
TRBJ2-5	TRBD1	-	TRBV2	TGTGCCAGCAAAAAAGGGACAGCGACTAAAGAGACCCAGTACTTC	CASKKGTATKETQYF
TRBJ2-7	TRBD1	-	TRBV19	TGTGCCAGTAGCCCCCGACAGGGGGCGGGGGAGCAGTACTTC	CASSPRQGAGEQYF
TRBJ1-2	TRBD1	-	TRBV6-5	TGTGCCAGCAGCCCCCGGGACAGGGACTATGGCTACACCTTC	CASSPRDRDYGYTF
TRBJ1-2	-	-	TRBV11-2	TGTGCCAGCAGCTTAACCCGGGACCCGGGCGGCTATGGCTACACCTTC	CASSLTRDPGGYGYTF
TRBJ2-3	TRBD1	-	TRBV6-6	TGTGCCAGCAGCACCGGGACAGCGAGCACAGATACGCAGTATTTT	CASSTGTASTDTQYF
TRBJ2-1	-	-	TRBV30	TGTGCCTGGAGTGTACGGTGGGGCCCTCTTAATTACAATGAGCAGTTCTTC	CAWSVRWGPLNYNEQFF
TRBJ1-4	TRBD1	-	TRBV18	TGTGCCAGCTCCCCGGGACAGGGGTCCGGAAAACTGTTTTTT	CASSPGQGSGKLFF
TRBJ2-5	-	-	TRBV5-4	TGTGCCAGCAGCCCACCCGGGGGCGGTGGGGAGACCCAGTACTTC	CASSPPGGGGETQYF
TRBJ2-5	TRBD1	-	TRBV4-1	TGCGCCAGCAGCCAAGATCAACGACAGGGTTGGAAAGAGACCCAGTACTTC	CASSQDQRQGWKETQYF
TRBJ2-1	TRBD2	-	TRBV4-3	TGCGCCAGCAGCCAGCCGAAACCCGGGACTAGCGGGTACAATGAGCAGTTCTTC	CASSQPKPGTSGYNEQFF
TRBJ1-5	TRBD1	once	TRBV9	TGTGCCAGCAGCGCCGGGACAGGGGTCGGCAATCAGCCCCAGCATTTT	CASSAGTGVGNQPQHF
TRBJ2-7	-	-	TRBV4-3	TGCGCCAGCAGCCAAGAACGGACGGGAACCTACGAGCAGTACTTC	CASSQERTGTYEQYF
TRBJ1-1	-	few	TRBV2	TGTGCCAGCAAGACTGGGTTGAACACTGAAGCTTTCTTT	CASKTGLNTEAFF
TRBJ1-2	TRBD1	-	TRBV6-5	TGTGCCAGCAGTTACTGGACAGGGGGGGTGATCTATGGCTACACCTTC	CASSYWTGGVIYGYTF
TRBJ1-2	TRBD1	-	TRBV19	TGTGCCAGTAGTCCCTCCTCCGGACAGGGACATGGCTACACCTTC	CASSPSSGQGHGYTF
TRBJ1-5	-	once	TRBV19	TGTGCCAGTAGCGACGGTCGCAATCAGCCCCAGCATTTT	CASSDGRNQPQHF
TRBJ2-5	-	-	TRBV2	TGTGCCAGCAGAACTAGGACAGCGCAAGAGACCCAGTACTTC	CASRTRTAQETQYF
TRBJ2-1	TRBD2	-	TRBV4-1	TGCGCCAGCAGCCCGAGGCGGGAGTATGACCCCCGGAGGTACAATGAGCAGTTCTTC	CASSPRREYDPRRYNEQFF
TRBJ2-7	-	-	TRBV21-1	TGTGCCAGCAGCAAAGCTTCCGTGACAGGGGTTCTCGAGCAGTACTTC	CASSKASVTGVLEQYF
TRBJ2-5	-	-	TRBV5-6	TGTGCCAGCAGCTTGGCCCGGGGCGCTGAGACCCAGTACTTC	CASSLARGAETQYF
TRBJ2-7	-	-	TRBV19	TGTGCCAGTAGTCTAGCCGCGATCCCCTACGAGCAGTACTTC	CASSLAAIPYEQYF
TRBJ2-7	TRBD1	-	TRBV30	TGTGCCTGGAGGGAACAGGGGTACTACGAGCAGTACTTC	CAWREQGYYEQYF
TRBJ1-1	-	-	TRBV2	TGTGCCAGCAGCGAACGGGGGCAAGTCACTGAAGCTTTCTTT	CASSERGQVTEAFF
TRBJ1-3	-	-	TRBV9	TGTGCCAGCAGCGTACTGGGACAAGGAAACACCATATATTTT	CASSVLGQGNTIYF
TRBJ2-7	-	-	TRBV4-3	TGCGCCAGCAGCCAAGAAGGAGGGGGCGGCACCTACGAGCAGTACTTC	CASSQEGGGGTYEQYF
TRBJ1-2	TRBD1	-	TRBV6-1	TGTGCCAGCAGTGCTAAAATGACAGGGAGCTATGGCTACACCTTC	CASSAKMTGSYGYTF
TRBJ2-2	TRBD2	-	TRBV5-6	TGTGCCAGCAGCTTGGCGCTAGCGGGAGTTTCAGGGGAGCTGTTTTTT	CASSLALAGVSGELFF
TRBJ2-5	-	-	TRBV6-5	TGTGCCAGCAGTCCGGGCGGGGAGACCCAGTACTTC	CASSPGGETQYF